This entry describes one T cell receptor (beta chain). The sample originates from a study of shared clonotypes between healthy human individuals. Study summary: Donors consisted of a couple of women and a few men between 18 and 49.

Profiling relied on immunoSEQ multiplex PCR, and the TCRdb table lists in-frame clones only, not all of them. This sample has about 510,000 clones, with 79% found just once. It was 80 million to 90 million PBMCs that unsorted samples used for genomic DNA. The sequenced sample was PBMCs. The receptor was derived from a woman between 40 and 55 years old in good health. Some clones in this sample may be carry-over from other donors' samples.

DNA of the CDR3: TGTGCCAGCAGCTCCCTTCGCCAGGGGTATGAGCAGTACTTC. It yields the protein CASSSLRQGYEQYF. The chain has TRBV7-9 and TRBJ2-7, with TRBD1 as a possible D gene (6 bases). Trimming cost V 4 bases and J 7 bases, with 17 bases left between them. This CDR3 spans 14 amino acids. Germline loops: CDR1 SEHNR, CDR2 FQNEAQ (reference sequence). Filled out from reference TRBV7-9 and TRBJ2-7, the complete variable domain reads DTGVSQNPRHKITKRGQNVTFRCDPISEHNRLYWYRQTLGQGPEFLTYFQNEAQLEKSRLLSDRFSAERPKGSFSTLEIQRTEQGDSAMYLCASSSLRQGYEQYFGPGTRLTVT.